One sample yielded the 9 T cell receptor beta chains listed below, sequenced in a study of memory CD4+ T cells and cytomegalovirus serostatus (dated 2019 in TCRdb). A FACSAria II was used to sort memory CD4+ T cells, defined as single viable CD3+CD4+CD8-CD45RO+ cells. Libraries were constructed by the immunoSEQ multiplex PCR assay. TCRdb carries this immuneACCESS record with in-frame sequences only. Its versions omit some clonotypes, under half of them owing to an unresolved V gene in the studies checked, with the rest unexplained. For this sample there are about 50,000 clones; 75% to 85% appear just once. Around 0.61% of the sample rests with the top ten. The source material was memory CD4+ T cells from blood. Receptors originate from an adult in good health and CMV-seronegative.

This chain links TRBV28 with TRBJ1-3; D not certain. Trimming left V 10 bases short and J 3 bases short, with 10 bases between. CDR1 is MDHEN and CDR2 is SYDVKM in the germline V gene. The CDR3 is 12 residues long. Here the CDR3 DNA reads TGTGCCATAAAGGAACGTGGAAACACCATATATTTT. Protein sequence: CAIKERGNTIYF.

The table lists this clone with a count of one. The V and J genes are TRBV6-6 and TRBJ1-4, with unresolved D. The V end was cut by 4 bases, the J end by 4 bases, with 1 base between. This CDR3 is 11 amino acids long. Germline lookup yields CDR1 MNHNY and CDR2 SVGAGI (reference sequence). The CDR3 DNA reads as TGTGCCAGCAGTTTTAATGAAAAACTGTTTTTT. Its protein product is CASSFNEKLFF.

The rearrangement links TRBV2 to TRBJ2-7; 7 nucleotides line up with TRBD1. Germline CDR1 is SNHLY and CDR2 is FYNNEI. After removal of 7 bases from V and 0 bases from J, the junction contained 6 bases not matched to a gene. The CDR3 consists of 14 residues. The CDR3: CASKGDSSSYEQYF. The CDR3, as DNA: TGTGCCAGCAAAGGGGACAGCTCCTCCTACGAGCAGTACTTC.

This chain's CDR3 is CASSRRPSEPQHF. The CDR3 DNA reads as TGTGCCAGCAGCCGACGGCCTTCGGAGCCCCAGCATTTT. This rearrangement joins TRBV7-9 to TRBJ1-5; D gene ambiguous. CDR3 length equals 13 residues. V was trimmed by 5 bases and J by 8 bases, leaving 13 bases between them. Looked up from germline, CDR1 is SEHNR and CDR2 is FQNEAQ (reference sequence).

As concerns this clone: The same CDR3 arises from other DNA sequences in this sample as well. The rearrangement joins TRBV6-1 to TRBJ1-5; TRBD1 matches 9 bases. The CDR3 totals 15 residues. The junction had 6 bases not matched to a gene; V was cut back by 7 bases and J by 2 bases. Germline loops: CDR1 MNHNS, CDR2 SASEGT. The CDR3 sequence is CASTTGGGGNQPQHF. CDR3 DNA: TGTGCCAGCACTACAGGGGGCGGCGGCAATCAGCCCCAGCATTTT.

The V call is TRBV28, the J call TRBJ1-2; D gene uncertain. The germline gives CDR1 MDHEN, CDR2 SYDVKM. The CDR3 runs 11 residues. Trimming pared 10 bases from V and 2 bases from J, leaving 8 bases between. In DNA form, the CDR3 reads TGTGCCACCGACGGAAACTATGGCTACACCTTC. Protein sequence: CATDGNYGYTF.

This clone appeared a few times. The genes are TRBV6-5 and TRBJ1-5; the D gene is possibly TRBD1 (6 bases). The CDR3 spans 15 residues. Germline CDR1 reads MNHEY; CDR2 reads SVGAGI. Trimming removed 5 bases from V and 5 bases from J, with 16 bases in between. The CDR3 sequence: CASSVSGVGDQPQHF. The DNA of the CDR3 is TGTGCCAGCAGTGTCTCAGGGGTAGGGGATCAGCCCCAGCATTTT.

The chain has TRBV5-3 and TRBJ2-1, with 11 nucleotides matching TRBD2. TRBV5-3 is marked as an open reading frame, function uncertain. With V trimmed by 2 bases and J by 4 bases, 2 bases remained unmatched. CDR3 length equals 15 residues. Here the CDR3 DNA reads TGTGCCAGAAGCTTCGGACTAGCGGGTTACAATGAGCAGTTCTTC. It is translated as CARSFGLAGYNEQFF.

DNA for the CDR3: TGTGCCAGCAGTTTTTCAGGTAGCCTCAATCAGCCCCAGCATTTT. Translated, it gives CASSFSGSLNQPQHF. This sequence joins TRBV28 and TRBJ1-5, with unresolved D. V was shortened by 3 bases and J by 3 bases, with 12 bases between the two germline ends. The CDR3 loop spans 15 amino acids. Germline values: CDR1 MDHEN, CDR2 SYDVKM.